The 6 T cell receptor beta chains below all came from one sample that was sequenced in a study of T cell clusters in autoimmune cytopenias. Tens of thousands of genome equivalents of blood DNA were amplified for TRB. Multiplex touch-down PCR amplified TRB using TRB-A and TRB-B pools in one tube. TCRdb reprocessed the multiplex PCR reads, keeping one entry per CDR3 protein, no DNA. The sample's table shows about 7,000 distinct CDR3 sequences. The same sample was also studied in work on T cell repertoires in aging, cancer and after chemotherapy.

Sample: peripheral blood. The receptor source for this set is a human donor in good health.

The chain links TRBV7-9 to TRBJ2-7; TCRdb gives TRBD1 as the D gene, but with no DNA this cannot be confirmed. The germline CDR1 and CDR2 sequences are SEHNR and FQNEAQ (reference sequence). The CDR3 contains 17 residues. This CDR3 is CASSPIPGTGPGYEQYF.

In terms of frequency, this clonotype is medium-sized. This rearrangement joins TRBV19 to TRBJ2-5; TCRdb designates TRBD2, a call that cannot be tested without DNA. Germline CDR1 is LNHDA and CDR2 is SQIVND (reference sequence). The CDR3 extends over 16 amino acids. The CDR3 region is CASSTPGLAGGETQYF.

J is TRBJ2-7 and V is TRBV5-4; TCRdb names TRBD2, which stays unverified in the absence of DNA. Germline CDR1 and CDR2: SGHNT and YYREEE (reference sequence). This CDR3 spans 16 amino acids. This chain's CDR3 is CASALGGGGSLYEQYF.

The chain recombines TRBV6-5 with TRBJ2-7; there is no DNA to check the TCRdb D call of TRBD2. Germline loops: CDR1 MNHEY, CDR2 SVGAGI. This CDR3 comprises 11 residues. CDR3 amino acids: CASSSAGTTYF.

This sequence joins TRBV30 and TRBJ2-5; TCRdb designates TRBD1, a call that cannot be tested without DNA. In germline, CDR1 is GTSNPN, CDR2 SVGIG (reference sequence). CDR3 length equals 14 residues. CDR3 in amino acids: CACIRTDHQETQYF.

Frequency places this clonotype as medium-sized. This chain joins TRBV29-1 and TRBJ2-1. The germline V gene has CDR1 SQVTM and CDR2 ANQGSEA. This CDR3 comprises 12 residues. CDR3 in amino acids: CSVEGATTEQFF.